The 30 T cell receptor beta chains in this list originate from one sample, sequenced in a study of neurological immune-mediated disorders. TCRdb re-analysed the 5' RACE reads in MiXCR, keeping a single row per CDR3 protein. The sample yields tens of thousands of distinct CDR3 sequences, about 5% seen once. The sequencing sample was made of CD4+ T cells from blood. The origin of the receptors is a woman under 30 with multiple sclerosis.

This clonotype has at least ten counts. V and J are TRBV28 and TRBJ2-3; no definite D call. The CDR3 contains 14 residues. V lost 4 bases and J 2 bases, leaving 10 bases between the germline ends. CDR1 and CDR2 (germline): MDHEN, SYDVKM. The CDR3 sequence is CASSSRSPTDTQYF. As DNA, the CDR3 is TGTGCCAGCAGTTCGAGGAGTCCCACAGATACGCAGTATTTT.

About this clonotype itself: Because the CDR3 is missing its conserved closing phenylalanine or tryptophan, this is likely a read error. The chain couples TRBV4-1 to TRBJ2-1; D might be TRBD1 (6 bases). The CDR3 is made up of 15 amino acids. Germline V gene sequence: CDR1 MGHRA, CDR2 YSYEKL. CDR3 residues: CANSQGQGIYNEQFS. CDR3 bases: TGCGCCAACAGCCAAGGGCAGGGGATATACAATGAGCAGTTCTCC.

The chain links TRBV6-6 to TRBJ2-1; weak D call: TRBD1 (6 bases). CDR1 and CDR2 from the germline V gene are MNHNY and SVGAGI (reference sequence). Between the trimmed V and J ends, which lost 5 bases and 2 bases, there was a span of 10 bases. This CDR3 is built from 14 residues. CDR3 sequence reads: CASSLQGTYNEQFF. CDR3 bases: TGTGCCAGCAGTCTACAGGGAACCTACAATGAGCAGTTCTTC.

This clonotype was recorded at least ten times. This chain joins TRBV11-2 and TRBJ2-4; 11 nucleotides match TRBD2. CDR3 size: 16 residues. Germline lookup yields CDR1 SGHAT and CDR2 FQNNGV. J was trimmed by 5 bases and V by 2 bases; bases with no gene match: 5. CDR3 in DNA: TGTGCCAGCAGCTTATCATTGGGACTAGCGGAAAACATTCAGTACTTC. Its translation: CASSLSLGLAENIQYF. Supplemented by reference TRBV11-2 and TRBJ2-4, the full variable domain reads EAGVAQSPRYKIIEKRQSVAFWCNPISGHATLYWYQQILGQGPKLLIQFQNNGVVDDSQLPKDRFSAERLKGVDSTLKIQPAKLEDSAVYLCASSLSLGLAENIQYFGAGTRLSVL.

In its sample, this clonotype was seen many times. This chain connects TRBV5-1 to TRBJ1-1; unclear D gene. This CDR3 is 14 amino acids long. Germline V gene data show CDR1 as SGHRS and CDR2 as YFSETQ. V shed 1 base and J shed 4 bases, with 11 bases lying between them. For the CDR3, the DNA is TGCGCCAGCAGCTTGTATTCCAGGACCACTGAAGCTTTCTTT. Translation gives CASSLYSRTTEAFF.

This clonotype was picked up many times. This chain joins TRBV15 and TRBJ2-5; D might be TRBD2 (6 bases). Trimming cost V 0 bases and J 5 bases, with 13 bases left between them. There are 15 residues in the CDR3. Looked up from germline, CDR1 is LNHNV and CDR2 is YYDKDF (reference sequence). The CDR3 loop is CATSRELLAPETQYF. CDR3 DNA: TGTGCCACCAGCAGAGAATTGCTAGCGCCGGAGACCCAGTACTTC.

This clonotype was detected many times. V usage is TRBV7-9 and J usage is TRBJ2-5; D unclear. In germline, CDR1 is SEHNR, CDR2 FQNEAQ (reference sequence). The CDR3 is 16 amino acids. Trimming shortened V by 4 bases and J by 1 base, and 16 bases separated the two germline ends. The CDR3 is CASSSLVKWVQETQYF. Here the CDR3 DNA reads TGTGCCAGCAGCTCCCTAGTAAAATGGGTCCAAGAGACCCAGTACTTC.

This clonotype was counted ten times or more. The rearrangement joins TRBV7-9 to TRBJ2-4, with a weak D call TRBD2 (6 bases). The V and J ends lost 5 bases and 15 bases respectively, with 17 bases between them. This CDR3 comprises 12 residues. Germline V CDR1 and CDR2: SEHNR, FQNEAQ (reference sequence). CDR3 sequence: CASSPRDSVWYF. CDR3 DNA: TGTGCCAGCAGCCCGAGGGACTCCGTTTGGTACTTC.

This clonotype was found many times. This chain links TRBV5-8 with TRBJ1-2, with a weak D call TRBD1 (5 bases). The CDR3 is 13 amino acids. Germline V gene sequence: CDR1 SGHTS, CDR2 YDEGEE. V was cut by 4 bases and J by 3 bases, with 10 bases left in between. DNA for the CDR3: TGTGCCAGCAGCCCTGGGACGCACTATGGCTACACCTTC. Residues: CASSPGTHYGYTF. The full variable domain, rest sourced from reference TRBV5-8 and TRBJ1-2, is EAGVTQSPTHLIKTRGQQATLRCSPISGHTSVYWYQQALGLGLQFLLWYDEGEERNRGNFPPRFSGRQFPNYSSELNVNALELEDSALYLCASSPGTHYGYTFGSGTRLTVV.

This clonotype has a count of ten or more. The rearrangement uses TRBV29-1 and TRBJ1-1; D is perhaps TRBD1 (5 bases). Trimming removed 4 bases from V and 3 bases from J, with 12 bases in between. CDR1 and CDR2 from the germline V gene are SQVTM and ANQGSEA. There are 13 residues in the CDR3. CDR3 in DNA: TGCAGCGTTGCCTCCAGGGATGACACTGAAGCTTTCTTT. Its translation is CSVASRDDTEAFF.

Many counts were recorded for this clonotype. CDR3 bases: TGCGCCAGCAGCACCGGGACTTACAACAATGAGCAGTTCTTC. Its translation is CASSTGTYNNEQFF. V and J are TRBV10-1 and TRBJ2-1, with D perhaps matching TRBD2 (6 bases). Germline loops: CDR1 WNHNN, CDR2 SYGVQD (reference sequence). The CDR3 runs to 14 residues. V lost 6 bases to trimming and J lost 5 bases, with 14 bases between them.

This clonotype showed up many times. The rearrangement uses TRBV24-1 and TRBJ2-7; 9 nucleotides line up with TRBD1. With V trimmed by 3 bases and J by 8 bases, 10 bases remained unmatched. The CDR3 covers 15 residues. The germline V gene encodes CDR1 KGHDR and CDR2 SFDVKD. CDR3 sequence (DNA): TGTGCCACCAGTGATCAAGGGACAGGGAATAATAAGCAGTACTTC. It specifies CATSDQGTGNNKQYF.

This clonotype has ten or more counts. In DNA, the CDR3 is TGTGCCACCAGGCGGGGACAGAACACCGGGGAGCTGTTTTTT. This sequence encodes CATRRGQNTGELFF. The V call is TRBV24-1, the J call TRBJ2-2; D is possibly TRBD1 or TRBD2 (6 bases each). CDR1 is KGHDR, CDR2 SFDVKD, per germline. V shed 7 bases and J shed 1 base, with 9 bases lying between them. This CDR3 spans 14 amino acids.

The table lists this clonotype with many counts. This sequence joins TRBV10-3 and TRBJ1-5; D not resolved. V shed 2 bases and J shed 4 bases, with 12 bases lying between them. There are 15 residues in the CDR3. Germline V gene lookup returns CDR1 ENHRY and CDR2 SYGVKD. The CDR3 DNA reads TGTGCCATCAGTGAGAGGCTTTTGGAGAATCAGCCCCAGCATTTT. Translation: CAISERLLENQPQHF.

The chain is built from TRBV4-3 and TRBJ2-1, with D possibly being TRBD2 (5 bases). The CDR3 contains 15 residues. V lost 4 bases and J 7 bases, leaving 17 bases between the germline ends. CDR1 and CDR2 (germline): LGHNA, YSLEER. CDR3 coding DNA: TGCGCCAGCAGCCCAACTAGGGTTTCCTTGAATGAGCAGTTCTTC. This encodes CASSPTRVSLNEQFF.

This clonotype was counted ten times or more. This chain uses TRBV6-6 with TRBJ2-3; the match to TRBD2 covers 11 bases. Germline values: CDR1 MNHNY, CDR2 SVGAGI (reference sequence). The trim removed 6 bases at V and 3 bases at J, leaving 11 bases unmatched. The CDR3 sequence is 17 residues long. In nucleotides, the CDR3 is TGTGCCAGCAGCACGCCTCCCGGGACTAGCGGAACAGATACGCAGTATTTT. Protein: CASSTPPGTSGTDTQYF.

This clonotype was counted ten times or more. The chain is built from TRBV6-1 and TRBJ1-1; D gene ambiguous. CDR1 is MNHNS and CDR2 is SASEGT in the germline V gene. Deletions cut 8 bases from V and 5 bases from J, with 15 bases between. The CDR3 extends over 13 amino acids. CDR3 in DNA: TGTGCCAGCCCTAAGACCCTCGGAACTGAAGCTTTCTTT. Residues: CASPKTLGTEAFF.

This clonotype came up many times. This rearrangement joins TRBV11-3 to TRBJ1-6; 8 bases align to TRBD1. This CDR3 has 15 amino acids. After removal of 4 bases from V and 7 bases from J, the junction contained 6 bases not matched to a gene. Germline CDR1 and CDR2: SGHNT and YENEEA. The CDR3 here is CASSSAGTGNSPLHF. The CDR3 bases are TGTGCCAGCAGCTCCGCCGGGACAGGAAATTCACCCCTCCACTTT.

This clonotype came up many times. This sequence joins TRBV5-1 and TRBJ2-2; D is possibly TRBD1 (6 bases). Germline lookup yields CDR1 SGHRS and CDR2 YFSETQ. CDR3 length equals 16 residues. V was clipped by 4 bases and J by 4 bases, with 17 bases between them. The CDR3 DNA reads TGCGCCAGCAGCCCTTGGCAGGGGAAAGGCACCGGGGAGCTGTTTTTT. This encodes CASSPWQGKGTGELFF.

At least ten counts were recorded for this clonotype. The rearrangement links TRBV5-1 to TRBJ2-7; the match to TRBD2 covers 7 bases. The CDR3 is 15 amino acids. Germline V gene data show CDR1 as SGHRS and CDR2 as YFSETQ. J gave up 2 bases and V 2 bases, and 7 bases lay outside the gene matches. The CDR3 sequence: CASSFDRAGPYEQYV. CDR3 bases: TGCGCCAGCAGCTTTGACCGAGCGGGGCCCTACGAGCAGTACGTC.

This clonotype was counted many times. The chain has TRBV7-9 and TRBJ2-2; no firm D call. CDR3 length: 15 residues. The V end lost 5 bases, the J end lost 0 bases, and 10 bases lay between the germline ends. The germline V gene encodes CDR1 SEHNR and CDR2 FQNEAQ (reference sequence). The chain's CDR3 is CASSPLPPNTGELFF. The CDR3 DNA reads TGTGCCAGCAGCCCCCTTCCCCCGAACACCGGGGAGCTGTTTTTT.

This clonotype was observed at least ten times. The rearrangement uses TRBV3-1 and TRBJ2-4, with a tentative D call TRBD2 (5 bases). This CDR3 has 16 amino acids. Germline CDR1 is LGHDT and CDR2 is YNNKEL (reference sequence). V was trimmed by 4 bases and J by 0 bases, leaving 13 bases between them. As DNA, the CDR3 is TGTGCCAGCAGCCCTACGGACTCTCAAGCCAAAAACATTCAGTACTTC. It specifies CASSPTDSQAKNIQYF.

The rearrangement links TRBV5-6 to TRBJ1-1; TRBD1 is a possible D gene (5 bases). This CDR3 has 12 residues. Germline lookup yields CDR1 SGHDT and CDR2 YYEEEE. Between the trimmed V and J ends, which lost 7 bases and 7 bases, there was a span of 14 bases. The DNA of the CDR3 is TGTGCCAGCTCTCAGGGACCCTTTGAAGCTTTCTTT. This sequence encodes CASSQGPFEAFF.

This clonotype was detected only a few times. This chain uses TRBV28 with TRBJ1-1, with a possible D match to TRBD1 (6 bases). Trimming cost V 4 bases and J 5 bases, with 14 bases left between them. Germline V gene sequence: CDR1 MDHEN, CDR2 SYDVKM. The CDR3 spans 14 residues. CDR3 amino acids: CASSSLGGWTEAFF. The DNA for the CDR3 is TGTGCCAGCAGTTCCCTCGGGGGCTGGACTGAAGCTTTCTTT.

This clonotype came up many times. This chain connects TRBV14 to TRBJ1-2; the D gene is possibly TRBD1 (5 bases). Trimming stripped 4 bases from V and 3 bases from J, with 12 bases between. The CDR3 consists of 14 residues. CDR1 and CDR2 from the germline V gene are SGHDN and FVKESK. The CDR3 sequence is CASSRLGGYYGYTF. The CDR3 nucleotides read TGTGCCAGCAGCCGTCTTGGGGGATACTATGGCTACACCTTC. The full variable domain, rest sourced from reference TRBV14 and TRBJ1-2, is EAGVTQFPSHSVIEKGQTVTLRCDPISGHDNLYWYRRVMGKEIKFLLHFVKESKQDESGMPNNRFLAERTGGTYSTLKVQPAELEDSGVYFCASSRLGGYYGYTFGSGTRLTVV.

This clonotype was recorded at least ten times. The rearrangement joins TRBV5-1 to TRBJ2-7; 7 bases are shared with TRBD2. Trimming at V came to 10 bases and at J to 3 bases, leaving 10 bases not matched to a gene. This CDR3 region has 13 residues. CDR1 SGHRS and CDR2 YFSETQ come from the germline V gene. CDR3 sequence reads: CASAQRGDYEQYF. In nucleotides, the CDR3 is TGCGCCTCGGCCCAGCGGGGAGACTACGAGCAGTACTTC.

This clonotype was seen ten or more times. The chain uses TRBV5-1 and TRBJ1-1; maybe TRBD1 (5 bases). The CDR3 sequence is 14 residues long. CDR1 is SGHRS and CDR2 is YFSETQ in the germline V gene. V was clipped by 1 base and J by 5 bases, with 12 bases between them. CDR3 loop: CASSLLTEGTEAFF. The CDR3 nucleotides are TGCGCCAGCAGCTTGTTGACAGAAGGAACTGAAGCTTTCTTT.

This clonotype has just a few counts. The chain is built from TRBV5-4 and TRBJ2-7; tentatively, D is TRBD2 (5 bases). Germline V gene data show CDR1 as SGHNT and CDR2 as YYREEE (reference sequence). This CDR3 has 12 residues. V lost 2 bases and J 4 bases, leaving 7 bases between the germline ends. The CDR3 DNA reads TGTGCCAGCAGCTTCCGGGGATACGAGCAGTACTTC. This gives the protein CASSFRGYEQYF.

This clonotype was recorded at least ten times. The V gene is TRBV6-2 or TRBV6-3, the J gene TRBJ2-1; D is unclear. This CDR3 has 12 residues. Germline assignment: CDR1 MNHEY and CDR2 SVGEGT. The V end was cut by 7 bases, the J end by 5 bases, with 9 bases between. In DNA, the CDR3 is TGTGCCAGCATTGACGTTAACAATGAGCAGTTCTTC. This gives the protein CASIDVNNEQFF.

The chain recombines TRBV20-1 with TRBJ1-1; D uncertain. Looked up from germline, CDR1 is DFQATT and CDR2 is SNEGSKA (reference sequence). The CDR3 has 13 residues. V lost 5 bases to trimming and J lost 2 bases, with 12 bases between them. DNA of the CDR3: TGCAGTGCTCCAGAGAATATTAACACTGAAGCTTTCTTT. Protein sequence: CSAPENINTEAFF.